These 19 T cell receptor beta chains were all obtained from the same sample, sequenced in a study of cytomegalovirus exposure and HLA in healthy donors (dated by TCRdb to the late 2010s). Library generation was performed with the immunoSEQ multiplex PCR assay. The multiplex PCR relied on a mix of 60 forward primers for TCR Vbeta segments and 13 reverse primers for TCR Jbeta segments. Drawn from immuneACCESS, this table holds only the in-frame rearrangements with V and J called that TCRdb kept. Clones are partly lost; checked studies trace under half to an unresolved V gene and leave the rest unexplained. Per the sample table, the count is some 42,000 clones. Less than 1.5% of the sample is in the top ten clones. Sequencing was performed on PBMCs. Receptor source: a young man in good health and CMV-seronegative.

A note on this clone: An end of the junction differs from the germline gene, which may be a read error. The CDR3 DNA follows: TGCAGCGTTGAACCTAAACACAGTACCACTGAAGATTTCTTT. Amino acids: CSVEPKHSTTEDFF. This chain links TRBV29-1 with TRBJ1-1; D ambiguous. Germline lookup yields CDR1 SQVTM and CDR2 ANQGSEA. The CDR3 totals 14 residues. Variable domain in full (rest from reference TRBV29-1 and TRBJ1-1): SAVISQKPSRDICQRGTSLTIQCQVDSQVTMMFWYRQQPGQSLTLIATANQGSEATYESGFVIDKFPISRPNLTFSTLTVSNMSPEDSSIYLCSVEPKHSTTEDFFGQGTRLTVV.

Here the CDR3 DNA reads TGTGCCTGGAGCTTTCCCCCGGGACTAGCAAGGGAGACCCAGTACTTC. Translated, it gives CAWSFPPGLARETQYF. The V and J genes are TRBV30 and TRBJ2-5; TRBD2 aligns across 9 bases. V was pared by 3 bases and J by 5 bases, with 13 bases of the junction left unmatched. There are 16 residues in the CDR3. Germline CDR1 and CDR2: GTSNPN and SVGIG (reference sequence).

The chain couples TRBV4-3 to TRBJ2-1; the match to TRBD2 covers 11 bases. In germline, CDR1 is LGHNA, CDR2 YSLEER. V was clipped by 1 base and J by 7 bases; unmatched bases: 12. The CDR3 is made up of 18 amino acids. The CDR3 region has the DNA TGCGCCAGCAGCCAAGCGGGACTAGCGGTGGAGGGAATGAATGAGCAGTTCTTC. This encodes CASSQAGLAVEGMNEQFF.

The rearrangement uses TRBV7-2 and TRBJ1-4; 9 nucleotides agree with TRBD1. CDR1 is SGHTA, CDR2 FQGNSA, per germline. V lost 5 bases, J lost 8 bases, and 9 bases stayed unmatched. The CDR3 sequence is 15 residues long. The chain's CDR3 is CASSRGPGQGEKLFF. CDR3 coding DNA: TGTGCCAGCAGCCGAGGACCGGGACAGGGAGAAAAACTGTTTTTT.

The chain combines TRBV5-1 with TRBJ2-7; D ambiguous. Trimming took off 5 bases at V and 3 bases at J, with 9 bases between the two ends. The CDR3 is made up of 12 amino acids. Germline V gene sequence: CDR1 SGHRS, CDR2 YFSETQ. In DNA, the CDR3 is TGCGCCAGCAGTTCGTCGTACTACGAGCAGTACTTC. Its protein product is CASSSSYYEQYF.

The chain employs TRBV4-3 and TRBJ2-7; D is possibly TRBD1 (5 bases). Germline CDR1 reads LGHNA; CDR2 reads YSLEER. This CDR3 spans 16 amino acids. Between the trimmed V and J ends, which lost 0 bases and 2 bases, there was a span of 14 bases. Here the CDR3 DNA reads TGCGCCAGCAGCCAAGATCAAACAGGAATCACCTACGAGCAGTACTTC. The encoded protein is CASSQDQTGITYEQYF.

CDR3 amino acids: CASSYLAGGVGTQYF. The CDR3 nucleotides read TGCGCCAGCAGCTACCTAGCGGGAGGGGTAGGCACGCAGTATTTT. V and J are TRBV5-1 and TRBJ2-3; 12 bases are a match to TRBD2. CDR1 is SGHRS, CDR2 YFSETQ, per germline. The CDR3 extends over 15 amino acids. After removal of 3 bases from V and 9 bases from J, the junction contained 8 bases not matched to a gene.

The V and J genes are TRBV7-9 and TRBJ2-7; D gene ambiguous. The CDR3 runs 15 residues. Per the germline V gene, CDR1 is SEHNR and CDR2 is FQNEAQ (reference sequence). Deletions cut 3 bases from V and 0 bases from J, with 12 bases between. The CDR3 spells CASSFGRLSSYEQYF. The CDR3 bases are TGTGCCAGCAGCTTCGGTCGCCTAAGCTCCTACGAGCAGTACTTC.

The chain uses TRBV7-9 and TRBJ2-5; D is perhaps TRBD2 (5 bases). Germline lookup yields CDR1 SEHNR and CDR2 FQNEAQ (reference sequence). V was trimmed by 0 bases and J by 4 bases, leaving 15 bases between them. The CDR3 is 16 amino acids. CDR3 coding DNA: TGTGCCAGCAGCTTAGCCTTCGGAGGAGTTCCAGAGACCCAGTACTTC. Its translation: CASSLAFGGVPETQYF.

V and J are TRBV6-5 and TRBJ2-5; a possible D gene is TRBD2 (6 bases). This CDR3 comprises 13 residues. Between the trimmed V and J ends, which lost 4 bases and 3 bases, there was a span of 9 bases. Germline values: CDR1 MNHEY, CDR2 SVGAGI. The CDR3 loop reads CASSSQREETQYF. Written as DNA, the CDR3 is TGTGCCAGCAGTTCGCAGCGGGAAGAGACCCAGTACTTC.

The chain couples TRBV4-3 to TRBJ1-2; D uncertain. The germline V gene has CDR1 LGHNA and CDR2 YSLEER. V lost 1 base and J lost 4, with 10 bases in between. The CDR3 runs to 14 residues. DNA for the CDR3: TGCGCCAGCAGCCAAGTACAGACCTCCTATGGCTACACCTTC. Residues: CASSQVQTSYGYTF.

The gene calls are TRBV9 and TRBJ1-2; D may be TRBD1 (5 bases). The V gene's germline CDR1 is SGDLS and CDR2 YYNGEE. The length of the CDR3 is 15 residues. With 0 bases removed from V and 4 bases from J, the gap between germline ends came to 13 bases. The CDR3 DNA reads as TGTGCCAGCAGCGTAGGGAGGGGTAAGGGCTATGGCTACACCTTC. This encodes CASSVGRGKGYGYTF. The full variable domain, with the rest looked up from reference TRBV9 and TRBJ1-2, is DSGVTQTPKHLITATGQRVTLRCSPRSGDLSVYWYQQSLDQGLQFLIQYYNGEERAKGNILERFSAQQFPDLHSELNLSSLELGDSALYFCASSVGRGKGYGYTFGSGTRLTVV.

The V gene is TRBV29-1, the J gene TRBJ2-7, with 11 bases aligning to TRBD2. The germline V gene has CDR1 SQVTM and CDR2 ANQGSEA. V was clipped by 7 bases and J by 2 bases; unmatched bases: 10. The CDR3 loop spans 15 amino acids. CDR3 protein: CSARGLADVPYEQYF. CDR3 nucleotides: TGCAGCGCCCGGGGACTAGCGGACGTACCCTACGAGCAGTACTTC.

The rearrangement uses TRBV30 and TRBJ1-2, with D tentatively TRBD1 (5 bases). This CDR3 region has 13 residues. Germline assignment: CDR1 GTSNPN and CDR2 SVGIG (reference sequence). The germline V and J ends were trimmed by 4 bases and 2 bases, with 11 bases remaining between them. The DNA for the CDR3 is TGTGCCTGGATCCCAGCAGGGAACTATGGCTACACCTTC. It specifies CAWIPAGNYGYTF. Supplemented by reference TRBV30 and TRBJ1-2, the full variable domain reads SQTIHQWPATLVQPVGSPLSLECTVEGTSNPNLYWYRQAAGRGLQLLFYSVGIGQISSEVPQNLSASRPQDRQFILSSKKLLLSDSGFYLCAWIPAGNYGYTFGSGTRLTVV.

The rearrangement links TRBV30 to TRBJ1-1; 7 nucleotides agree with TRBD1. The CDR3 is 13 amino acids. Germline CDR1 and CDR2: GTSNPN and SVGIG (reference sequence). J lost 1 base, V lost 4 bases, and 3 bases had no gene match. CDR3 DNA: TGTGCCTGGAACTGGGACAGGAACACTGAAGCTTTCTTT. Protein product: CAWNWDRNTEAFF.

This chain uses TRBV5-4 with TRBJ2-7, with TRBD1 as a possible D gene (5 bases). The V end lost 0 bases, the J end lost 3 bases, and 10 bases lay between the germline ends. Germline-derived CDR1 and CDR2 are SGHNT and YYREEE (reference sequence). The CDR3 consists of 14 residues. Here the CDR3 reads CASSLEGNYYEQYF. The CDR3 region has the DNA TGTGCCAGCAGCTTGGAGGGGAACTACTACGAGCAGTACTTC.

The chain carries TRBV30 and TRBJ1-1; D is uncertain. V lost 0 bases, J lost 4 bases, and 12 bases lay in between. The germline CDR1 and CDR2 sequences are GTSNPN and SVGIG (reference sequence). The CDR3 extends over 14 amino acids. Written as DNA, the CDR3 is TGTGCCTGGAGTGTGGGCAGGCGGGCCACTGAAGCTTTCTTT. Amino acid sequence: CAWSVGRRATEAFF.

This chain links TRBV5-4 with TRBJ1-2; 10 positions match TRBD1. J gave up 4 bases and V 6 bases, and 6 bases lay outside the gene matches. This CDR3 comprises 14 residues. Germline V gene sequence: CDR1 SGHNT, CDR2 YYREEE (reference sequence). The DNA for the CDR3 is TGTGCCAGCACGCGACAGGGGGCCTCCTATGGCTACACCTTC. Translating it yields CASTRQGASYGYTF.

The chain carries TRBV19 and TRBJ1-1, with TRBD1 as a possible D gene (5 bases). The germline V gene has CDR1 LNHDA and CDR2 SQIVND (reference sequence). There are 13 residues in the CDR3. Trimming cost V 3 bases and J 5 bases, with 10 bases left between them. Written as DNA, the CDR3 is TGTGCCAGTAGTATTCGGGGGTGGACTGAAGCTTTCTTT. Encoded protein: CASSIRGWTEAFF.